This is a list of T cell receptor beta chains from one sample in a study of patients and donors after allogeneic stem cell transplantation. TCRdb ran MiXCR on the RT-PCR reads and lists one entry per CDR3 protein. This sample has about 210,000 distinct CDR3 sequences; about 37% occur once, and the top ten carry 11%. The sample taken for sequencing was blood, either unsorted or a sorted T cell fraction (not recorded which). Every receptor here comes from a human donor who was either an allogeneic HSCT recipient or a stem cell or donor lymphocyte infusion donor (not recorded which). It is not recorded whose cells these are; they may come from a transplant donor. The CDR3 runs from the conserved cysteine through the conserved F or W. Each record gives: clone size, J gene, D gene, V gene, CDR3 protein, CDR3 DNA. The D gene is left open where the match is weak. Expanded clones are given a class, and other clones once, few, many or no size at all.

clone_size: .; j_call: TRBJ1-1; d_call: .; v_call: TRBV4-1; cdr3_aa: CASSQDEGGTEAFF; cdr3_nt: TGCGCCAGCAGCCAAGATGAGGGGGGAACTGAAGCTTTCTTT
clone_size: few; j_call: TRBJ1-1; d_call: .; v_call: TRBV12-3/TRBV12-4; cdr3_aa: CASTAGTEAFF; cdr3_nt: TGTGCCAGCACCGCGGGCACTGAAGCTTTCTTT
clone_size: once; j_call: TRBJ1-6; d_call: .; v_call: TRBV5-6; cdr3_aa: CASSLLQSNSPLHF; cdr3_nt: TGTGCCAGCAGCTTGCTCCAATCTAATTCACCCCTCCACTTT
clone_size: .; j_call: TRBJ1-2; d_call: TRBD1; v_call: TRBV7-8; cdr3_aa: CACSSGQAYGYTF; cdr3_nt: TGTGCCTGCAGCTCCGGACAGGCCTATGGCTACACCTTC
clone_size: few; j_call: TRBJ1-4; d_call: TRBD1; v_call: TRBV4-2; cdr3_aa: CASSQDPRTGNEKLFF; cdr3_nt: TGTGCCAGCAGCCAAGATCCACGGACAGGGAATGAAAAACTGTTTTTT
clone_size: few; j_call: TRBJ1-1; d_call: TRBD1; v_call: TRBV6-2/TRBV6-3; cdr3_aa: CASRKTGGNTEAFF; cdr3_nt: TGTGCCAGCAGGAAAACAGGGGGGAACACTGAAGCTTTCTTT
clone_size: few; j_call: TRBJ2-3; d_call: .; v_call: TRBV20-1; cdr3_aa: CSARDYRQDTDTQYF; cdr3_nt: TGCAGTGCTAGAGATTACAGACAGGACACAGATACGCAGTATTTT
clone_size: few; j_call: TRBJ2-1; d_call: .; v_call: TRBV11-2; cdr3_aa: CASSLESANSSYNEQFF; cdr3_nt: TGTGCCAGCAGCTTAGAGTCAGCTAACAGCTCCTACAATGAGCAGTTCTTC
clone_size: few; j_call: TRBJ2-1; d_call: TRBD1; v_call: TRBV12-3/TRBV12-4; cdr3_aa: CASTSGGTYNEQFF; cdr3_nt: TGTGCCAGCACCTCAGGGGGTACGTACAATGAGCAGTTCTTC
clone_size: many; j_call: TRBJ1-2; d_call: .; v_call: TRBV18; cdr3_aa: CASSPPTRDLYGYTF; cdr3_nt: TGTGCCAGCTCACCACCTACTAGGGATCTCTATGGCTACACCTTC
clone_size: .; j_call: TRBJ2-1; d_call: TRBD1; v_call: TRBV27; cdr3_aa: CASSKLLPGQGYREQFF; cdr3_nt: TGTGCCAGCAGTAAACTGCTACCGGGACAGGGCTACAGAGAGCAGTTCTTC
clone_size: .; j_call: TRBJ2-7; d_call: .; v_call: TRBV5-8; cdr3_aa: CASSPLGTLAGEQYF; cdr3_nt: TGTGCCAGCAGCCCCCTCGGGACACTCGCGGGGGAGCAGTACTTC
clone_size: .; j_call: TRBJ2-5; d_call: .; v_call: TRBV25-1; cdr3_aa: CASSEVAGLGETQYF; cdr3_nt: TGTGCCAGCAGTGAAGTGGCGGGCCTCGGGGAGACCCAGTACTTC
clone_size: .; j_call: TRBJ1-5; d_call: .; v_call: TRBV12-3/TRBV12-4; cdr3_aa: CASRMTQNQPQHF; cdr3_nt: TGTGCCAGCAGGATGACACAGAATCAGCCCCAGCATTTT
clone_size: .; j_call: TRBJ2-3; d_call: .; v_call: TRBV10-1; cdr3_aa: CASSVASLTDTQYF; cdr3_nt: TGCGCCAGCTCGGTCGCCTCACTCACAGATACGCAGTATTTT
clone_size: once; j_call: TRBJ1-5; d_call: .; v_call: TRBV4-3; cdr3_aa: CASSQDRADNQPQHF; cdr3_nt: TGCGCCAGCAGCCAAGATAGGGCGGACAATCAGCCCCAGCATTTT